Each of the 13 T cell receptor beta chains below was sequenced from the same sample in a study of OX40 agonist ivuxolimab in advanced cancers. Some clones are missing from TCRdb's copy, which holds only in-frame ones; the method was immunoSEQ multiplex PCR. There are more than 80,000 clones in the sample; more than 80% occur only once, and about 8.7% lies in the top ten. The sample in question was CD4+ or CD8+ T cells sorted from blood, obtained in a trial of the OX40 agonist ivuxolimab. The receptors shown here come from an adult with an advanced solid tumor such as melanoma, head and neck, liver or kidney cancer.

The V and J genes are TRBV29-1 and TRBJ2-7; D unclear. Per the germline V gene, CDR1 is SQVTM and CDR2 is ANQGSEA. The V and J ends lost 0 bases and 6 bases respectively, with 6 bases between them. The CDR3 extends over 11 amino acids. The CDR3 sequence is CSVEDLGEQYF. The DNA for the CDR3 is TGCAGCGTTGAAGATCTGGGCGAGCAGTACTTC.

The gene calls are TRBV25-1 and TRBJ1-1; possible D gene TRBD1, 5 bases. Between the trimmed V and J ends, which lost 0 bases and 7 bases, there was a span of 9 bases. The CDR3 length is 13 residues. The germline V gene has CDR1 MGHDK and CDR2 SYGVNS. As DNA, the CDR3 is TGTGCCAGCAGTGAATATTCAGGGCTTGAAGCTTTCTTT. It yields the protein CASSEYSGLEAFF.

The genes are TRBV11-3 and TRBJ2-1; TRBD1 matches 7 bases. The CDR3 loop spans 14 amino acids. V gave up 5 bases and J gave up 7 bases; unmatched junction bases: 8. Germline loops: CDR1 SGHNT, CDR2 YENEEA. As DNA, the CDR3 is TGTGCCAGCAGCCAATCTACAGGGGCAAATGAGCAGTTCTTC. As protein: CASSQSTGANEQFF.

V usage is TRBV11-2 and J usage is TRBJ1-1, with D perhaps TRBD1 (6 bases). The CDR3 is 15 residues long. V lost 5 bases to trimming and J lost 0 bases, with 13 bases between them. From germline, CDR1 is SGHAT and CDR2 FQNNGV. The CDR3 spells CASSPRQAMNTEAFF. In DNA form, the CDR3 reads TGTGCCAGCAGCCCCCGACAGGCAATGAACACTGAAGCTTTCTTT.

The chain couples TRBV10-3 to TRBJ2-5, with D uncertain. With the DNA end fitting TRBJ2-7 better, the J assignment may be wrong. Per germline, CDR1 ENHRY and CDR2 SYGVKD. The CDR3 contains 12 residues. Written as DNA, the CDR3 is TGTGCCATCAGTGAGTCGGGATACGAGCAGTACTTC. Translation gives CAISESGYEQYF.

This chain uses TRBV5-5 with TRBJ2-7; 8 nucleotides line up with TRBD1. The length of the CDR3 is 14 residues. Unmatched junction bases numbered 5, after V lost 3 bases and J lost 3 bases. CDR1 and CDR2 from the germline V gene are SGHKS and YYEKEE (reference sequence). CDR3 residues: CASSWGQEFYEQYF. DNA for the CDR3: TGTGCCAGCAGCTGGGGACAGGAGTTCTACGAGCAGTACTTC.

The chain joins TRBV9 to TRBJ2-2; 11 nucleotides line up with TRBD2. V shed 2 bases and J 2 bases; nucleotides not matched to a gene: 8. Looked up from germline, CDR1 is SGDLS and CDR2 is YYNGEE. This CDR3 spans 18 amino acids. In DNA form, the CDR3 reads TGTGCCAGCAGCGTGCTTCCCACTAGCGGGAGTAACACCGGGGAGCTGTTTTTT. Translating gives CASSVLPTSGSNTGELFF.

The chain has TRBV6-4 and TRBJ2-1; D is uncertain. Germline V gene data show CDR1 as MRHNA and CDR2 as SNTAGT. This CDR3 has 13 residues. V was clipped by 0 bases and J by 8 bases, with 8 bases between them. The CDR3 DNA is TGTGCCAGCAGTGACTCCCCGCACGATGAGCAGTTCTTC. It is translated as CASSDSPHDEQFF.

The chain joins TRBV4-1 to TRBJ2-5; a possible D gene is TRBD2 (6 bases). Germline CDR1 and CDR2: MGHRA and YSYEKL. The CDR3 totals 20 residues. V was shortened by 4 bases and J by 1 base, with 28 bases between the two germline ends. The CDR3 DNA follows: TGCGCCAGCAGCCGCAGTCTCCCGCAGGGAGGTTCAGGTTTCCAAGAGACCCAGTACTTC. It codes for CASSRSLPQGGSGFQETQYF.

The chain joins TRBV9 to TRBJ2-2; no clear D. The CDR3 is made up of 15 amino acids. Germline CDR1 and CDR2: SGDLS and YYNGEE. V dropped 3 bases and J dropped 2 bases, with 11 bases sitting between them. The DNA of the CDR3 is TGTGCCAGCAGCGGGGTGGGGTTTAACACCGGGGAGCTGTTTTTT. This gives the protein CASSGVGFNTGELFF.

The chain uses TRBV5-1 and TRBJ2-7; 11 nucleotides line up with TRBD1. The CDR3 sequence is 15 residues long. V was pared by 0 bases and J by 7 bases, with 6 bases of the junction left unmatched. Germline CDR1 SGHRS, CDR2 YFSETQ. The CDR3 loop reads CASSLAGDRGGEQYF. Here the CDR3 DNA reads TGCGCCAGCAGCTTGGCTGGGGACAGGGGGGGGGAGCAGTACTTC.

Details on this clone: Additional DNA sequences in this sample encode the identical CDR3. This sequence joins TRBV10-3 and TRBJ2-3; D is unclear. Germline V CDR1 and CDR2: ENHRY, SYGVKD. Trimming took off 0 bases at V and 5 bases at J, with 3 bases between the two ends. The CDR3 sequence is 12 residues long. The CDR3 loop reads CAISESLDTQYF. CDR3 in DNA: TGTGCCATCAGTGAGTCCTTAGATACGCAGTATTTT.

The chain couples TRBV7-2 to TRBJ2-1; the D is unclear. The CDR3 runs 13 residues. Germline CDR1 and CDR2: SGHTA and FQGNSA. V shed 5 bases and J shed 10 bases, with 15 bases lying between them. DNA for the CDR3: TGTGCCAGCAGCCCTTTTGAGGTCACCGAGCAGTTCTTC. This encodes CASSPFEVTEQFF.